One sample yielded the 20 T cell receptor beta chains listed below, sequenced in a study of cytomegalovirus exposure and HLA in healthy donors. The data were produced by immunoSEQ multiplex PCR, yet TCRdb's version contains in-frame clones alone and is incomplete. This table holds roughly 260,000 clones, 80% to 90% found once. Material: PBMCs. The receptors stem from a man aged 18 to 29 in good health and CMV-seronegative.

A single count supports this clone. The rearrangement joins TRBV28 to TRBJ2-3; the match to TRBD2 covers 8 bases. There are 14 residues in the CDR3. The V gene end was trimmed by 7 bases and the J gene end by 8 bases; junction bases not matched to a gene: 11. CDR1 is MDHEN, CDR2 SYDVKM, per germline. CDR3 sequence reads: CASTLQTSAGTQYF. The CDR3 region has the DNA TGTGCCAGCACTCTCCAGACTAGCGCGGGTACGCAGTATTTT.

This chain joins TRBV28 and TRBJ2-5, with 7 bases fitting TRBD1. The CDR3 length is 13 residues. Germline V lookup: CDR1 MDHEN, CDR2 SYDVKM. The junction had 4 bases not matched to a gene; V was cut back by 6 bases and J by 3 bases. CDR3: CASSPDRKETQYF. In DNA form, the CDR3 reads TGTGCCAGCAGCCCGGACAGGAAAGAGACCCAGTACTTC.

The chain has TRBV30 and TRBJ1-2; D uncertain. Germline V gives CDR1 GTSNPN, CDR2 SVGIG (reference sequence). The CDR3 loop spans 13 amino acids. Trimming cost V 4 bases and J 2 bases, with 11 bases left between them. CDR3 in amino acids: CAWKQWSNYGYTF. DNA for the CDR3: TGTGCCTGGAAACAATGGTCCAACTATGGCTACACCTTC.

V usage is TRBV19 and J usage is TRBJ2-1; D remains ambiguous. Germline V gene data show CDR1 as LNHDA and CDR2 as SQIVND (reference sequence). This CDR3 is 15 amino acids long. V was cut by 3 bases and J by 1 base, with 10 bases left in between. The CDR3 nucleotides are TGTGCCAGTAGTATGGCAGGTTGGTCCTACAATGAGCAGTTCTTC. Translated: CASSMAGWSYNEQFF. The whole variable domain, filled in from reference TRBV19 and TRBJ2-1, reads DGGITQSPKYLFRKEGQNVTLSCEQNLNHDAMYWYRQDPGQGLRLIYYSQIVNDFQKGDIAEGYSVSREKKESFPLTVTSAQKNPTAFYLCASSMAGWSYNEQFFGPGTRLTVL.

DNA for the CDR3: TGTGCCAGCAGCGTAGCCGGGGGGGCTCGGGAGACCCAGTACTTC. It specifies CASSVAGGARETQYF. The chain recombines TRBV9 with TRBJ2-5, with 8 bases lining up with TRBD2. The CDR3 loop spans 15 amino acids. In germline, CDR1 is SGDLS, CDR2 YYNGEE. Unmatched junction bases numbered 6, after V lost 0 bases and J lost 5 bases. The complete variable domain, with remaining parts taken from reference TRBV9 and TRBJ2-5, reads DSGVTQTPKHLITATGQRVTLRCSPRSGDLSVYWYQQSLDQGLQFLIQYYNGEERAKGNILERFSAQQFPDLHSELNLSSLELGDSALYFCASSVAGGARETQYFGPGTRLLVL.

This chain links TRBV7-2 with TRBJ1-2; D may be TRBD1 (6 bases). The V end lost 1 base, the J end lost 4 bases, and 16 bases lay between the germline ends. The CDR3 spans 16 residues. The germline gives CDR1 SGHTA, CDR2 FQGNSA. CDR3 region: CASSLVFVAGVYGYTF. The CDR3 DNA reads TGTGCCAGCAGCTTAGTCTTTGTGGCAGGGGTCTATGGCTACACCTTC.

This rearrangement joins TRBV11-2 to TRBJ2-5; TRBD2 matches 12 bases. Germline V gene data show CDR1 as SGHAT and CDR2 as FQNNGV. This CDR3 has 15 amino acids. V shed 4 bases, J shed 5 bases, and the junction held 5 bases outside the gene matches. The CDR3 loop is CASSSRLAGVETQYF. CDR3 in DNA: TGTGCCAGCAGCTCCAGACTAGCGGGGGTGGAGACCCAGTACTTC.

This clone was found a few times. V and J are TRBV10-3 and TRBJ2-6; unclear D gene. This CDR3 has 16 amino acids. CDR1 is ENHRY, CDR2 SYGVKD, per germline. The V end was cut by 2 bases, the J end by 0 bases, with 8 bases between. CDR3 residues: CAISEPGNSGANVLTF. CDR3 bases: TGTGCCATCAGTGAGCCGGGTAACTCTGGGGCCAACGTCCTGACTTTC.

The rearrangement links TRBV5-8 to TRBJ2-7; TRBD1 is a possible D gene (6 bases). Between the trimmed V and J ends, which lost 0 bases and 5 bases, there was a span of 15 bases. The CDR3 consists of 15 residues. CDR1 SGHTS and CDR2 YDEGEE come from the germline V gene. The CDR3 region is CASSLAGTGNHEQYF. The DNA for the CDR3 is TGTGCCAGCAGCTTGGCCGGTACAGGGAACCACGAGCAGTACTTC.

This clone has just one count. This sequence joins TRBV11-3 and TRBJ1-3; D remains unclear. V was pared by 2 bases and J by 0 bases, with 8 bases between. Germline V gene data show CDR1 as SGHNT and CDR2 as YENEEA. This CDR3 contains 15 residues. DNA of the CDR3: TGTGCCAGCAGCTTATTAGGGAGCTCTGGAAACACCATATATTTT. Protein product: CASSLLGSSGNTIYF.

The chain employs TRBV28 and TRBJ1-4; the D is unclear. V dropped 7 bases and J dropped 8 bases, with 23 bases sitting between them. The CDR3 totals 16 residues. In germline, CDR1 is MDHEN, CDR2 SYDVKM. The CDR3 DNA reads TGTGCCAGCAACGGAGGAGGCCTGGGAGTAAACGAAAAACTGTTTTTT. Residues: CASNGGGLGVNEKLFF.

A single count supports this clone. V and J are TRBV2 and TRBJ2-7; D not resolved. The CDR3 length is 13 residues. Germline V gene sequence: CDR1 SNHLY, CDR2 FYNNEI. V lost 4 bases and J 4 bases, leaving 11 bases between the germline ends. Written as DNA, the CDR3 is TGTGCCAGCAGTGCGCAGGTTCCATACGAGCAGTACTTC. This translates into CASSAQVPYEQYF.

The chain links TRBV7-9 to TRBJ2-2; D ambiguous. The germline V gene encodes CDR1 SEHNR and CDR2 FQNEAQ (reference sequence). V lost 1 base and J lost 4, with 7 bases in between. This CDR3 contains 14 residues. CDR3 in DNA: TGTGCCAGCAGCTTAGAACTTGTCACCGGGGAGCTGTTTTTT. It codes for CASSLELVTGELFF.

J is TRBJ2-7 and V is TRBV10-1, with TRBD1 matching 12 bases. Germline CDR1 and CDR2: WNHNN and SYGVQD (reference sequence). With 1 base clipped from V and 7 bases from J, the junction kept 5 bases outside the gene matches. The CDR3 is 15 residues long. This chain's CDR3 is CASSEWDRGLGEQYF. CDR3 DNA: TGCGCCAGCAGTGAGTGGGACAGGGGGCTTGGAGAGCAGTACTTC.

The rearrangement uses TRBV7-8 and TRBJ2-3, with TRBD2 matching over 10 bases. This CDR3 has 14 residues. The V gene end was trimmed by 8 bases and the J gene end by 4 bases; junction bases not matched to a gene: 6. The germline V gene encodes CDR1 SGHVS and CDR2 FQNEAQ. As DNA, the CDR3 is TGTGCCAGCCGAGCGGGAGGGCGGGCAGATACGCAGTATTTT. Translated: CASRAGGRADTQYF.

This chain links TRBV18 with TRBJ1-5; 7 bases are shared with TRBD1. J gave up 10 bases and V 8 bases, and 17 bases lay outside the gene matches. The CDR3 runs 15 residues. Germline CDR1 and CDR2: KGHSH and LQKENI. The CDR3 loop reads CASARDSGLNRPQHF. CDR3 DNA sequence: TGTGCCAGCGCAAGGGACAGCGGACTTAATAGACCCCAGCATTTT. Full variable domain (missing parts from reference TRBV18 and TRBJ1-5): NAGVMQNPRHLVRRRGQEARLRCSPMKGHSHVYWYRQLPEEGLKFMVYLQKENIIDESGMPKERFSAEFPKEGPSILRIQQVVRGDSAAYFCASARDSGLNRPQHFGDGTRLSIL.

Worth noting for this clone: The sample holds other DNA sequences that translate to the same CDR3. This sequence joins TRBV20-1 and TRBJ2-1; D is perhaps TRBD2 (6 bases). V shed 3 bases and J shed 12 bases, with 12 bases lying between them. This CDR3 is built from 11 residues. Germline lookup yields CDR1 DFQATT and CDR2 SNEGSKA (reference sequence). CDR3 sequence (DNA): TGCAGTGCTAGTCCCGGGGGTCGGCAGTTCTTC. Translation gives CSASPGGRQFF.

This chain's CDR3 is CASSPGQGGDNSPLHF. The DNA of the CDR3 is TGCGCCAGCAGCCCCGGACAGGGGGGCGATAATTCACCCCTCCACTTT. The J gene is TRBJ1-6, the V gene TRBV4-1, with TRBD1 matching over 10 bases. There are 16 residues in the CDR3. Germline lookup yields CDR1 MGHRA and CDR2 YSYEKL. The junction had 5 bases not matched to a gene; V was cut back by 4 bases and J by 5 bases.

J is TRBJ2-6 and V is TRBV2; tentatively, D is TRBD1 (5 bases). Germline values: CDR1 SNHLY, CDR2 FYNNEI. The CDR3 has 16 amino acids. The V end lost 2 bases, the J end lost 1 base, and 9 bases lay between the germline ends. The CDR3 DNA sequence: TGTGCCAGCAGTGAATCAAAGGGGTCTGGGGCCAACGTCCTGACTTTC. This translates into CASSESKGSGANVLTF.

The rearrangement links TRBV7-2 to TRBJ2-5; 8 bases map to TRBD1. Trimming cost V 5 bases and J 5 bases; bases outside gene matches: 4. The CDR3 extends over 13 amino acids. The germline gives CDR1 SGHTA, CDR2 FQGNSA. CDR3 DNA sequence: TGTGCCAGCAGCGGACAGGGTTCCGAGACCCAGTACTTC. Its protein is CASSGQGSETQYF.